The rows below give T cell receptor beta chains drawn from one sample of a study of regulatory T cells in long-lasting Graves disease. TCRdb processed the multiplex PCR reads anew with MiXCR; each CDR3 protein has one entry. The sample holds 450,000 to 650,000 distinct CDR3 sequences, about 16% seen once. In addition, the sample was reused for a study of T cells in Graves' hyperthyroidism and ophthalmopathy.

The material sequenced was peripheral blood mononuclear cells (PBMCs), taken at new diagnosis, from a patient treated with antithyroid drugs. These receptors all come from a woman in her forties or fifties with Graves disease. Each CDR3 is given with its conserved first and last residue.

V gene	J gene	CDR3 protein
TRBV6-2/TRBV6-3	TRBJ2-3	CASSLDPASTDTQYF
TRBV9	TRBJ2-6	CASSVASSGANVLTF
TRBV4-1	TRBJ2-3	CASSPSPFTDTQYF
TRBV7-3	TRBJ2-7	CASSPTGPNDEQYF
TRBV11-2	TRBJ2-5	CASSSGQGLETQYF
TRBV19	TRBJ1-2	CASSINQGANGYTF
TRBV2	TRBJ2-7	CASSEARGLYEQYF
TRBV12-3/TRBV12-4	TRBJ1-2	CASRVGPRYGYTF
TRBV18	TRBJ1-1	CASSPLTLRVGGTEAFF
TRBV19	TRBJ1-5	CASSIEWTGAPQHF
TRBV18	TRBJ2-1	CASSPQGTYNEQFF
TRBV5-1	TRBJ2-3	CASSTGRGTTTDTQYF
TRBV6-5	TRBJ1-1	CASSYSTGREAFF
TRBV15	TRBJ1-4	CATSARTGGFEKLFF
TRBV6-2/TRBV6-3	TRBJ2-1	CASSYSTEQFF
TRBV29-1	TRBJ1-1	CSVEWTVLRTEAFF
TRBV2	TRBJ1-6	CASSEGLGGGSYNSPLHF
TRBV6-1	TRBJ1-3	CASGRDSSGNTIYF
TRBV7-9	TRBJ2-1	CASSTGQGGYNEQFF
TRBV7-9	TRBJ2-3	CASSPTGLAGEFTNTQYF
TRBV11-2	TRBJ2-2	CASSLSGTVSTGELFF
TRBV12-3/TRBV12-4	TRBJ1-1	CASSPGAGSEAFF
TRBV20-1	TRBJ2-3	CSPRGLAAYTSTDTQYF
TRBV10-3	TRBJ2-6	CANDGTSGANVLTF
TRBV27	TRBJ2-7	CASSSDRVYEQYF
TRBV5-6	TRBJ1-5	CASSRGQLIQPQHF